This paragraph reports one TCR beta chain. TCRdb reprocessed the 5' RACE reads with MiXCR, giving one entry per CDR3 protein. The repertoire includes roughly 1.6 million distinct CDR3 sequences, under 35% of them detected once, and roughly 0.3% sits in the top ten. The data were taken from a study of identical twins. With V trimmed by 3 bases and J by 5 bases, 5 bases remained unmatched. This CDR3 spans 13 amino acids. CDR1 and CDR2 from the germline V gene are DFQATT and SNEGSKA (reference sequence). The receptor was isolated from a newborn girl in good health. The chain recombines TRBV20-1 with TRBJ2-7; 9 bases line up with TRBD1. The material sequenced was cord blood. The CDR3 sequence: CSASRTGVHEQYF. DNA of the CDR3: TGCAGTGCTAGCAGGACAGGGGTCCACGAGCAGTACTTC.